This TCR beta chain was sequenced in a study of technical replicates of blood from a handful of donors. Here immunoSEQ multiplex PCR was the method, and the copy in TCRdb shows in-frame clones only, minus some. Of roughly 90,000 clones listed, around 92% were seen once; the top ten hold more than 0.25%. Trimming pared 4 bases from V and 1 base from J, leaving 12 bases between. Germline-derived CDR1 and CDR2 are SGHNT and YYREEE (reference sequence). This CDR3 has 14 residues. The chain recombines TRBV5-4 with TRBJ2-7, with a possible D match to TRBD2 (7 bases). The TCR originated in a human donor in good health. Sequenced sample: T cells isolated from PBMCs. This CDR3 is CASSGGGQSYEQYF. CDR3 nucleotides: TGTGCCAGCAGCGGCGGGGGACAATCCTACGAGCAGTACTTC.